Listed below are T cell receptor beta chains from one sample, sequenced in a study of tumor-infiltrating lymphocytes in oesophageal squamous cell carcinoma. TCRdb itself ran the PCR reads through MiXCR, one entry per CDR3 protein. Among 13,000 or so distinct CDR3 sequences, around 50% were seen once, and the ten largest hold more than 11%. The source material was normal esophageal tissue next to the tumor. These receptors originate from a male donor with esophageal squamous cell carcinoma. The CDR3 runs from the conserved cysteine through the conserved F or W. A D gene is named only where the DNA matches it firmly. Expanded clones are given a class, and other clones once, few, many or no size at all.

size: -; D: TRBD1; J: TRBJ2-1; V: TRBV19; DNA: TGTGCCAGTGGGTTGACAGGGGGCGGGTACAATGAGCAGTTCTTC; CDR3: CASGLTGGGYNEQFF
size: medium-sized; D: -; J: TRBJ2-4; V: TRBV6-1; DNA: TGTGCCAGCAGTGAACAGAATGGTCTAGCCAAAAACATTCAGTACTTC; CDR3: CASSEQNGLAKNIQYF
size: once; D: TRBD2; J: TRBJ2-7; V: TRBV5-3; DNA: TGTGCCAGCAGCTTTCCGTCTAGCGGGAGTTACGAGCAGTACTTC; CDR3: CASSFPSSGSYEQYF
size: many; D: TRBD1; J: TRBJ2-5; V: TRBV5-6; DNA: TGTGCCAGCAGCCTTAGACAGGGGGCTGCGGTGTTGGAGACCCAGTACTTC; CDR3: CASSLRQGAAVLETQYF
size: few; D: -; J: TRBJ2-1; V: TRBV7-8; DNA: TGTGCCAGCAGCTTAGTGCCTAGCCCTTCCTACAATGAGCAGTTCTTC; CDR3: CASSLVPSPSYNEQFF
size: few; D: TRBD2; J: TRBJ2-5; V: TRBV28; DNA: TGTGCCAGCTCACGGCCTAGCGGACAAGAGACCCAGTACTTC; CDR3: CASSRPSGQETQYF
size: hyperexpanded; D: -; J: TRBJ2-5; V: TRBV7-9; DNA: TGTGCCAGCAGCTCTGGACCCTCCCAGCAAGAGACCCAGTACTTC; CDR3: CASSSGPSQQETQYF
size: -; D: TRBD2; J: TRBJ2-3; V: TRBV20-1; DNA: TGCAGTGCTACCGGACTAGCGGCTAGCACAGATACGCAGTATTTT; CDR3: CSATGLAASTDTQYF
size: -; D: -; J: TRBJ1-2; V: TRBV7-8; DNA: TGTGCCAGCAGCTTAGTAATGGATGGCTACACCTTC; CDR3: CASSLVMDGYTF
size: many; D: -; J: TRBJ2-5; V: TRBV7-9; DNA: TGTGCCAGCAGCTTAGCGACAGGTCGTTATGGGCAAGAGACCCAGTACTTC; CDR3: CASSLATGRYGQETQYF
size: many; D: TRBD1; J: TRBJ1-1; V: TRBV12-5; DNA: TGTGCTAGTGGCGACGCCGGGACAGGGGGCTCGATTACTGAAGCTTTCTTT; CDR3: CASGDAGTGGSITEAFF
size: large; D: TRBD2; J: TRBJ2-3; V: TRBV14; DNA: TGTGCCAGCAGCCAGACTAGCGGGACAACAGATACGCAGTATTTT; CDR3: CASSQTSGTTDTQYF
size: -; D: -; J: TRBJ2-7; V: TRBV19; DNA: TGTGCCAGTAGTATTGACCTGGCGGACCCCTGGGAGCAGTACTTC; CDR3: CASSIDLADPWEQYF
size: -; D: TRBD2; J: TRBJ2-5; V: TRBV12-3/TRBV12-4; DNA: TGTGCCAGCAGTTCCTGGGGGGTCGGACTAGATCCGTTCTTC; CDR3: CASSSWGVGLDPFF
size: -; D: TRBD2; J: TRBJ2-5; V: TRBV6-8; DNA: TGTGCCAGCAGTTACTCCCCGGGAGGGTTCGAGACCCAGTACTTC; CDR3: CASSYSPGGFETQYF
size: large; D: TRBD1; J: TRBJ2-5; V: TRBV7-2; DNA: TGTGCCAGCAGCCGGGACAGGGGTTTAGAGACCCAGTACTTC; CDR3: CASSRDRGLETQYF
size: -; D: TRBD1; J: TRBJ2-1; V: TRBV28; DNA: TGTGCCAGCAGTTCCGGGACAGCTATCTACAATGAGCAGTTCTTC; CDR3: CASSSGTAIYNEQFF
size: medium-sized; D: -; J: TRBJ2-1; V: TRBV6-1; DNA: TGTGCCAGCAGTGAGCGGGAGCGCAGGGGCAACAATGAGCAGTTCTTC; CDR3: CASSERERRGNNEQFF
size: -; D: -; J: TRBJ2-5; V: TRBV7-2; DNA: TGTGCCAGCAGCCCGCGCCTAGGGGATCAAGAGACCCAGTACTTC; CDR3: CASSPRLGDQETQYF
size: -; D: -; J: TRBJ2-2; V: TRBV7-2; DNA: TGTGCCAGCAGCTCCTCGCAGGGATCCGGGGAGCTGTTTTTT; CDR3: CASSSSQGSGELFF
size: once; D: -; J: TRBJ2-2; V: TRBV9; DNA: TGTGCCAGCAGCGGAGCAAGGGGCGGGGAGCTGTTTTTT; CDR3: CASSGARGGELFF
size: few; D: TRBD1; J: TRBJ2-7; V: TRBV14; DNA: TGTGCCAGCAGCCTAATCCGACAGGGACGCTACGAGCAGTACTTC; CDR3: CASSLIRQGRYEQYF
size: medium-sized; D: -; J: TRBJ2-7; V: TRBV7-9; DNA: TGTGCCAGCAGCGAAATAGGGTACGAGCAGTACTTC; CDR3: CASSEIGYEQYF
size: hyperexpanded; D: TRBD1; J: TRBJ2-5; V: TRBV7-9; DNA: TGTGCCAGCAGCTCGGGACAGGGTTACGAGACCCAGTACTTC; CDR3: CASSSGQGYETQYF